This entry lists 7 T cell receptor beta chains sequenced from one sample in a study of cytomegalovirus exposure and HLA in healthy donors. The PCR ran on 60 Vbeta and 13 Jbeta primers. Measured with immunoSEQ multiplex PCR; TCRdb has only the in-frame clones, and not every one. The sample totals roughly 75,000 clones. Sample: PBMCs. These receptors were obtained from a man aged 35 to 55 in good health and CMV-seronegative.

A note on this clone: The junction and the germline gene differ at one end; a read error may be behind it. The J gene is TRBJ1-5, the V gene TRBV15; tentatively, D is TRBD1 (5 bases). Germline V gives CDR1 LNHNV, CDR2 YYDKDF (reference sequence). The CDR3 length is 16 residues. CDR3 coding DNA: TGTGCCACCAACAGAGGTGTTGGGGGGGTGGGTCAGCCCCAGCATTTT. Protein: CATNRGVGGVGQPQHF.

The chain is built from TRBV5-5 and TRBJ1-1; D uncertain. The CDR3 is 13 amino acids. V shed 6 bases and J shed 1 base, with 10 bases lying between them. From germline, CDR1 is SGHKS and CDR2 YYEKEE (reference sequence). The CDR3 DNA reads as TGTGCCAGCACCTGGGGAGGGAACACTGAAGCTTTCTTT. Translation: CASTWGGNTEAFF.

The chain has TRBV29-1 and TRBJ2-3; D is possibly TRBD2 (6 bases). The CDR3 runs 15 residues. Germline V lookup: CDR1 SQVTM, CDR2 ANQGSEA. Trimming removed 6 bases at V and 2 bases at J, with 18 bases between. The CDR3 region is CSVLPLGGSTDTQYF. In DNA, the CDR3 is TGCAGCGTCCTCCCGTTGGGGGGATCCACAGATACGCAGTATTTT.

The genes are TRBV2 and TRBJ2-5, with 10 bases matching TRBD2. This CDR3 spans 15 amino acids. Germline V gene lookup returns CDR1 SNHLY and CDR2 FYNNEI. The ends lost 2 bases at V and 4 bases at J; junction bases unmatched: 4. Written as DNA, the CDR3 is TGTGCCAGCAGTGAAACAGCGGGAGGGGGAGAGACCCAGTACTTC. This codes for CASSETAGGGETQYF.

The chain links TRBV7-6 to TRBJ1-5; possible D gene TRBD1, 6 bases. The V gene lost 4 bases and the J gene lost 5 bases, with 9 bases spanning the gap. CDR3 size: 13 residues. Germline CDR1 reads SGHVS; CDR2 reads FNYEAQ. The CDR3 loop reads CASSSAGDQPQHF. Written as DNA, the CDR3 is TGTGCCAGCAGCTCGGCAGGGGATCAGCCCCAGCATTTT.

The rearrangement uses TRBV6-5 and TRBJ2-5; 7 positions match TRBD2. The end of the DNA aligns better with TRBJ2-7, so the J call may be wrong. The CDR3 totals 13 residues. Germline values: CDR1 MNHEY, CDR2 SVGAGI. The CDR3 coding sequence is TGTGCCAGCAGTTTCATAGCGGGCTACGAGCAGTACTTC. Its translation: CASSFIAGYEQYF.

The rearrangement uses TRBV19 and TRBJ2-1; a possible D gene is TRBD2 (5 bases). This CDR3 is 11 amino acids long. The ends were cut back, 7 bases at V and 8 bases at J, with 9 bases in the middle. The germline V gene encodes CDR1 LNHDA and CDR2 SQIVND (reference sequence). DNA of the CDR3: TGTGCCAGTAAGAGGACTGATGAGCAGTTCTTC. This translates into CASKRTDEQFF.